What follows are 19 T cell receptor beta chains derived from one specimen sequenced in a study of beta chain features in type 1 diabetes. Findings of the study overall: TCRB CDR3s from Type 1 diabetes patients were moderately but significantly shorter in all four CD4+ subsets.

As every portion of the isolated RNA was reverse transcribed, the sequencing read expressed TCRB transcripts. Libraries were prepared by immunoSEQ multiplex PCR; TCRdb keeps only in-frame clonotypes and omits some of them. The sample records approximately 260,000 clones, 24% being singletons. No antigen has been identified for these receptors. Material for sequencing was naive CD4+ T cells from blood. Source of these receptors: a woman aged 25 to 39 with type 1 diabetes.

This clone has only a few counts. This sample also contains other DNA sequences that code for the same CDR3. The rearrangement uses TRBV7-9 and TRBJ2-3; 7 bases fit TRBD1. Germline V lookup: CDR1 SEHNR, CDR2 FQNEAQ (reference sequence). Losses at the gene ends were 4 bases for V and 0 bases for J; bases not matched to a gene: 1. This CDR3 contains 14 residues. The CDR3 protein is CASSSTGSTDTQYF. Here the CDR3 DNA reads TGTGCCAGCAGCTCGACAGGGAGCACAGATACGCAGTATTTT.

This rearrangement joins TRBV5-4 to TRBJ1-1; D gene ambiguous. Germline V gene lookup returns CDR1 SGHNT and CDR2 YYREEE (reference sequence). The CDR3 loop spans 15 amino acids. The V gene lost 0 bases and the J gene lost 0 bases, with 9 bases spanning the gap. This chain's CDR3 is CASSLEVTLNTEAFF. As DNA, the CDR3 is TGTGCCAGCAGCTTGGAGGTGACACTGAACACTGAAGCTTTCTTT.

The CDR3 loop reads CATRRREANTGELFF. CDR3 coding DNA: TGTGCCACCAGGCGGCGGGAGGCGAACACCGGGGAGCTGTTTTTT. This chain joins TRBV15 and TRBJ2-2; 8 nucleotides match TRBD2. CDR1 and CDR2 (germline): LNHNV, YYDKDF (reference sequence). The CDR3 is made up of 15 amino acids. J was trimmed by 0 bases and V by 6 bases; bases with no gene match: 3.

The chain carries TRBV11-2 and TRBJ2-3; 10 bases are a match to TRBD2. Trimming took 3 bases from V and 4 from J; bases not matched to a gene: 4. The CDR3 length is 15 residues. The germline V gene has CDR1 SGHAT and CDR2 FQNNGV. CDR3 in amino acids: CASSFTSGNADTQYF. CDR3 bases: TGTGCCAGCAGCTTCACTAGCGGGAATGCAGATACGCAGTATTTT.

The rearrangement uses TRBV5-4 and TRBJ2-2, with D unclear. Germline CDR1 and CDR2: SGHNT and YYREEE (reference sequence). The CDR3 loop spans 15 amino acids. V lost 0 bases, J lost 3 bases, and 9 bases lay in between. The CDR3 DNA sequence: TGTGCCAGCAGCTTGGAGTCGCGGTACACCGGGGAGCTGTTTTTT. This gives the protein CASSLESRYTGELFF.

The chain has TRBV30 and TRBJ2-3; 8 bases agree with TRBD2. V shed 0 bases and J 3 bases; nucleotides not matched to a gene: 5. CDR1 and CDR2 (germline): GTSNPN, SVGIG (reference sequence). There are 15 residues in the CDR3. CDR3 loop: CAWSVRTSRTDTQYF. The CDR3 bases are TGTGCCTGGAGTGTCCGGACTAGCCGAACAGATACGCAGTATTTT.

The CDR3 sequence: CATSLGSGNEQFF. The DNA of the CDR3 is TGTGCCACCAGCCTTGGGTCAGGTAATGAGCAGTTCTTC. The chain joins TRBV15 to TRBJ2-1; D is undetermined. This CDR3 contains 13 residues. V was trimmed by 5 bases and J by 7 bases, leaving 12 bases between them. From germline, CDR1 is LNHNV and CDR2 YYDKDF (reference sequence).

The gene calls are TRBV6-6 and TRBJ1-5; no definite D call. V lost 0 bases and J lost 3, with 3 bases in between. The CDR3 totals 13 residues. Germline V gene data show CDR1 as MNHNY and CDR2 as SVGAGI (reference sequence). The CDR3 coding sequence is TGTGCCAGCAGTTACTCTTACAATCAGCCCCAGCATTTT. Protein sequence: CASSYSYNQPQHF.

The chain uses TRBV28 and TRBJ1-5; no clear D gene. Between the trimmed V and J ends, which lost 6 bases and 4 bases, there was a span of 7 bases. The germline gives CDR1 MDHEN, CDR2 SYDVKM. This CDR3 spans 12 amino acids. The CDR3 DNA sequence: TGTGCCAGCAGGGGCCTAAATCAGCCCCAGCATTTT. As protein: CASRGLNQPQHF.

CDR3 amino acids: CASSFRLAGDGYEQYF. The CDR3 DNA follows: TGTGCCAGCAGCTTCAGACTAGCGGGAGATGGGTACGAGCAGTACTTC. The chain has TRBV11-2 and TRBJ2-7; 12 bases are shared with TRBD2. The CDR3 is 16 residues long. Germline trimming cut 3 bases from V and 4 bases from J; bases unmatched to any gene: 7. Germline V gives CDR1 SGHAT, CDR2 FQNNGV. The complete variable domain, with remaining parts taken from reference TRBV11-2 and TRBJ2-7, reads EAGVAQSPRYKIIEKRQSVAFWCNPISGHATLYWYQQILGQGPKLLIQFQNNGVVDDSQLPKDRFSAERLKGVDSTLKIQPAKLEDSAVYLCASSFRLAGDGYEQYFGPGTRLTVT.

V is TRBV5-1 and J is TRBJ2-6; D gene uncertain. This CDR3 spans 15 amino acids. Germline loops: CDR1 SGHRS, CDR2 YFSETQ. V was shortened by 4 bases and J by 3 bases, with 11 bases between the two germline ends. The CDR3 is CASSPPRFGANVLTF. DNA for the CDR3: TGCGCCAGCAGCCCACCCCGGTTTGGGGCCAACGTCCTGACTTTC. The full variable domain, with the rest looked up from reference TRBV5-1 and TRBJ2-6, is KAGVTQTPRYLIKTRGQQVTLSCSPISGHRSVSWYQQTPGQGLQFLFEYFSETQRNKGNFPGRFSGRQFSNSRSEMNVSTLELGDSALYLCASSPPRFGANVLTFGAGSRLTVL.

This clone was counted only a few times. The chain is built from TRBV29-1 and TRBJ1-1; TRBD1 is a possible D gene (6 bases). Germline V gene data show CDR1 as SQVTM and CDR2 as ANQGSEA. The CDR3 is 14 amino acids. The V end was cut by 8 bases, the J end by 3 bases, with 19 bases between. The CDR3 protein is CSFSRGRGDTEAFF. The CDR3 DNA reads as TGCAGCTTCTCCAGGGGACGCGGAGACACTGAAGCTTTCTTT. Full variable domain (outside the CDR3, taken from reference TRBV29-1 and TRBJ1-1): SAVISQKPSRDICQRGTSLTIQCQVDSQVTMMFWYRQQPGQSLTLIATANQGSEATYESGFVIDKFPISRPNLTFSTLTVSNMSPEDSSIYLCSFSRGRGDTEAFFGQGTRLTVV.

In its sample, this clone was seen a few times. The chain carries TRBV5-1 and TRBJ2-1; the match to TRBD2 covers 9 bases. The J segment lost 10 bases and the V segment lost 0 bases, leaving 5 bases of the junction unmatched. This CDR3 spans 14 amino acids. Germline CDR1 SGHRS, CDR2 YFSETQ. In nucleotides, the CDR3 is TGCGCCAGCAGCTTGGCGCTAGCGGGAAAGGAGCAGTTCTTC. As protein: CASSLALAGKEQFF. Based on the CDR3 plus reference TRBV5-1 and TRBJ2-1, the full variable domain is KAGVTQTPRYLIKTRGQQVTLSCSPISGHRSVSWYQQTPGQGLQFLFEYFSETQRNKGNFPGRFSGRQFSNSRSEMNVSTLELGDSALYLCASSLALAGKEQFFGPGTRLTVL.

This clone has only a few counts. The rearrangement links TRBV7-3 to TRBJ2-5; the match to TRBD2 covers 7 bases. CDR1 is SGHTA, CDR2 FQGTGA, per germline. The V and J ends lost 5 bases and 5 bases, in that order; junction bases with no gene match: 8. The CDR3 spans 14 residues. Here the CDR3 DNA reads TGTGCCAGCAGCCCTTGGGGGGGTCCGGAGACCCAGTACTTC. Translation: CASSPWGGPETQYF. The full variable domain, its missing parts supplied by reference TRBV7-3 and TRBJ2-5, is GAGVSQTPSNKVTEKGKYVELRCDPISGHTALYWYRQSLGQGPEFLIYFQGTGAADDSGLPNDRFFAVRPEGSVSTLKIQRTERGDSAVYLCASSPWGGPETQYFGPGTRLLVL.

This clone was picked up a small number of times. The V call is TRBV29-1, the J call TRBJ1-1, with D unresolved. CDR3 size: 13 residues. V was pared by 6 bases and J by 5 bases, with 16 bases between. Germline CDR1 and CDR2: SQVTM and ANQGSEA. The CDR3: CSVRGEAKTEAFF. In nucleotides, the CDR3 is TGCAGCGTCCGTGGAGAGGCGAAAACTGAAGCTTTCTTT.

The chain employs TRBV15 and TRBJ2-7; possible D gene TRBD1, 6 bases. The ends were cut back, 3 bases at V and 3 bases at J, with 9 bases in the middle. In germline, CDR1 is LNHNV, CDR2 YYDKDF (reference sequence). There are 13 residues in the CDR3. The CDR3 loop is CATSSTGNYEQYF. The CDR3, as DNA: TGTGCCACCAGCAGTACAGGGAACTACGAGCAGTACTTC. Supplemented by reference TRBV15 and TRBJ2-7, the full variable domain reads DAMVIQNPRYQVTQFGKPVTLSCSQTLNHNVMYWYQQKSSQAPKLLFHYYDKDFNNEADTPDNFQSRRPNTSFCFLDIRSPGLGDTAMYLCATSSTGNYEQYFGPGTRLTVT.

This clone was counted a few times. J is TRBJ2-7 and V is TRBV29-1; 9 bases are a match to TRBD1. The V gene's germline CDR1 is SQVTM and CDR2 ANQGSEA. V was clipped by 5 bases and J by 4 bases; unmatched bases: 9. CDR3 length: 14 residues. CDR3 protein: CSVYYRDRDYEQYF. In nucleotides, the CDR3 is TGCAGCGTTTATTACCGGGACAGGGATTACGAGCAGTACTTC.

This clone was counted only a few times. The gene calls are TRBV5-6 and TRBJ2-2, with D possibly matching TRBD2 (6 bases). The CDR3 loop spans 13 amino acids. The V gene's germline CDR1 is SGHDT and CDR2 YYEEEE. The ends were cut back, 2 bases at V and 6 bases at J, with 8 bases in the middle. The CDR3 here is CASSFWGAGELFF. CDR3 DNA sequence: TGTGCCAGCAGCTTTTGGGGGGCCGGGGAGCTGTTTTTT.

This sequence joins TRBV5-1 and TRBJ2-2, with TRBD1 matching 10 bases. Germline CDR1 and CDR2: SGHRS and YFSETQ. The CDR3 has 18 amino acids. The V segment lost 4 bases and the J segment 5 bases; nucleotides outside the gene matches: 14. DNA of the CDR3: TGCGCCAGCAGCGGCCGGGACAGGGGCCGGGGGGTGACCGGGGAGCTGTTTTTT. As protein: CASSGRDRGRGVTGELFF.